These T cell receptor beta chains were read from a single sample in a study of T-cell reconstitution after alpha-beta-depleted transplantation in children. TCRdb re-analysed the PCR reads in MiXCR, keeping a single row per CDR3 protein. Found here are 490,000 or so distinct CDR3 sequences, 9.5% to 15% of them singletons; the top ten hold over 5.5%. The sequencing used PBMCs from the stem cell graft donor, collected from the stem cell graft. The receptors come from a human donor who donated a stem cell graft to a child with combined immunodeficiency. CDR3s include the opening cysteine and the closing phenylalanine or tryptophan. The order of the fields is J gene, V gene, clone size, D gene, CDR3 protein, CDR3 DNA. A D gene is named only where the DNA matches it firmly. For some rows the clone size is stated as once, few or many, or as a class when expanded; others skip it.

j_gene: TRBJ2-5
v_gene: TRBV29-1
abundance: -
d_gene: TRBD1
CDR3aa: CSVLRTGGEETQYF
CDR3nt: TGCAGCGTTCTTCGGACAGGGGGAGAAGAGACCCAGTACTTC

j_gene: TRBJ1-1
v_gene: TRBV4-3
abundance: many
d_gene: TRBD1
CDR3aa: CASSQDRQGMNTEAFF
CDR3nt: TGCGCCAGCAGCCAAGATCGACAGGGCATGAACACTGAAGCTTTCTTT

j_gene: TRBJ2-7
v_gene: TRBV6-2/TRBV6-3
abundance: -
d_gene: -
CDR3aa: CASSYSVNGREQYF
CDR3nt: TGTGCCAGCAGTTACTCGGTTAACGGGCGGGAGCAGTACTTC

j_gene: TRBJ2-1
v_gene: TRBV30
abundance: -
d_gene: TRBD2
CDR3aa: CAWSGTSGKILSSYNEQFF
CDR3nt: TGTGCCTGGAGCGGGACTAGCGGGAAAATCTTAAGCTCCTACAATGAGCAGTTCTTC

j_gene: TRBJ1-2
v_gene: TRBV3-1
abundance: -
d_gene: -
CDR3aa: CASSPEGEGWVDGYTF
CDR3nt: TGTGCCAGCAGCCCAGAAGGGGAAGGGTGGGTGGATGGCTACACCTTC

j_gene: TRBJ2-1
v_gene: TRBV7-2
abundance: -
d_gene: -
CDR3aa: CASSSLFISSYNEQFF
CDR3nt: TGTGCCAGCAGCTCCCTGTTTATTAGCTCCTACAATGAGCAGTTCTTC

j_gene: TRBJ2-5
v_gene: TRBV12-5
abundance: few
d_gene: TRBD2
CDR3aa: CASGPSGVYQETQYF
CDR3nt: TGTGCTAGTGGACCTAGCGGAGTGTACCAAGAGACCCAGTACTTC

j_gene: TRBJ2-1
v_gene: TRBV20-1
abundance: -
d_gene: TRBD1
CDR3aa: CSVGQVYNEQFF
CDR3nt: TGCAGTGTAGGACAGGTGTACAATGAGCAGTTCTTC

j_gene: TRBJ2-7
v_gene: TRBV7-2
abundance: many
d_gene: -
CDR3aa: CASSSWDVYEQYF
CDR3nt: TGTGCCAGCAGCTCCTGGGACGTCTACGAGCAGTACTTC

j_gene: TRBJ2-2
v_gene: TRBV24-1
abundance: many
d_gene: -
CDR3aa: CATSERKGFNTGELFF
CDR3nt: TGTGCCACCAGTGAACGGAAAGGATTTAACACCGGGGAGCTGTTTTTT

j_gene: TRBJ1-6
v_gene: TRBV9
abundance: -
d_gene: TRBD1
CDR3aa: CASSVDFQGAENSPLHF
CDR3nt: TGTGCCAGCAGCGTAGATTTTCAGGGGGCGGAAAATTCACCCCTCCACTTT

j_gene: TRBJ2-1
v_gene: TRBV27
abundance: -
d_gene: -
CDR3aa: CASSFTQGYNEQFF
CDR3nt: TGTGCCAGCAGTTTTACCCAGGGATACAATGAGCAGTTCTTC

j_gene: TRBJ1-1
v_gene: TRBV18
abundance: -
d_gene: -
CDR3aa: CASSPGGWNTEAFF
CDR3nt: TGTGCCAGCTCACCGGGGGGTTGGAACACTGAAGCTTTCTTT

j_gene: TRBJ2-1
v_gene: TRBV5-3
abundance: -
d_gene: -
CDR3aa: CARSWTPDYYNEQFF
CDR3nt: TGTGCCAGAAGCTGGACCCCGGACTATTACAATGAGCAGTTCTTC

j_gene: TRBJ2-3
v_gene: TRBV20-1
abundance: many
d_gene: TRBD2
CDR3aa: CSARDQGTRGTDTQYF
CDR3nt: TGCAGTGCTAGAGATCAGGGGACTAGAGGGACAGATACGCAGTATTTT

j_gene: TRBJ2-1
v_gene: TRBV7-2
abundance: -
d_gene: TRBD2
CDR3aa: CASSLDGLAYNEQFF
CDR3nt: TGTGCCAGCAGCTTAGACGGACTAGCTTACAATGAGCAGTTCTTC

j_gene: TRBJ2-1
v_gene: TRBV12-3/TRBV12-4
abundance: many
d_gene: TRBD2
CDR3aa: CASSLHKWTSGQADEQFF
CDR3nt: TGTGCCAGCAGTTTACACAAGTGGACTAGCGGCCAGGCCGATGAGCAGTTCTTC

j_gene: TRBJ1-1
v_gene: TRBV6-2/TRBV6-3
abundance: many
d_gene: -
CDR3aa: CASSEPGRLNTEAFF
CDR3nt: TGTGCCAGCAGCGAGCCGGGACGGCTGAACACTGAAGCTTTCTTT

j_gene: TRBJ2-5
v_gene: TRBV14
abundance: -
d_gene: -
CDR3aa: CASSQGKGTQYF
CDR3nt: TGTGCCAGCAGCCAAGGGAAAGGGACCCAGTACTTC

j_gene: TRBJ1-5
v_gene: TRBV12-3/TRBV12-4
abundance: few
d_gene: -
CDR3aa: CASRGTAYNQPQHF
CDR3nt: TGTGCCAGCAGGGGGACCGCTTACAATCAGCCCCAGCATTTT

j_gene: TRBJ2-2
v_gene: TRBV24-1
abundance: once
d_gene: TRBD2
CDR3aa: CATRGTRESGELFF
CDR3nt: TGTGCCACCAGGGGTACGCGGGAGTCCGGGGAGCTGTTTTTT

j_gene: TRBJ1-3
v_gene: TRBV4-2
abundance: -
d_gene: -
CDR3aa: CASSHTGTSSGNTIYF
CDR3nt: TGTGCCAGCAGCCACACCGGAACCTCGTCTGGAAACACCATATATTTT

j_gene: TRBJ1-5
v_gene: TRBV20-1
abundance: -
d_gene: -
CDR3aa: CSARGTHSNQPQHF
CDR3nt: TGCAGTGCCAGAGGGACACATAGCAATCAGCCCCAGCATTTT

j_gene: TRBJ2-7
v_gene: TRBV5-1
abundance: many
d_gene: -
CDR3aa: CASSQESATIYEQYF
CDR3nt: TGCGCCAGCAGTCAAGAGTCCGCCACGATATACGAGCAGTACTTC

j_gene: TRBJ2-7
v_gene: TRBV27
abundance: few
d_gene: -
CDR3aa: CASSPWGHLSYEQYF
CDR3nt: TGTGCCAGCAGTCCATGGGGTCACCTCTCCTACGAGCAGTACTTC

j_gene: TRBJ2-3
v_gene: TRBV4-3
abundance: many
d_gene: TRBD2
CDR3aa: CASSQDRAGGRNTQYF
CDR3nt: TGCGCCAGCAGCCAAGATCGAGCGGGAGGGAGGAATACGCAGTATTTT

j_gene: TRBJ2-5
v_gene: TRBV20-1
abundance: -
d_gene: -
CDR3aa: CSARDTSGYQETQYF
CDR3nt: TGCAGTGCTAGAGATACTAGTGGGTACCAAGAGACCCAGTACTTC

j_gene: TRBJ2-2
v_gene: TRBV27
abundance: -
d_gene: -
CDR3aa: CASSLLRGGRTGELFF
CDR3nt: TGTGCCAGCAGTTTACTAAGGGGGGGTCGGACCGGGGAGCTGTTTTTT

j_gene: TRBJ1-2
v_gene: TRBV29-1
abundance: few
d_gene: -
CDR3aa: CSAGIQGRFYGYTF
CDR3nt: TGCAGCGCGGGGATCCAGGGGCGATTCTATGGCTACACCTTC

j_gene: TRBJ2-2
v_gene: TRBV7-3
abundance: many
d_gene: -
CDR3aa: CASSSDYLGTGELFF
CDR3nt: TGTGCCAGCAGCTCTGACTACCTTGGGACCGGGGAGCTGTTTTTT

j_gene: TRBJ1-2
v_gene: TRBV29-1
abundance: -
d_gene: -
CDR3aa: CSVEHGYYGYTF
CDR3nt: TGCAGCGTTGAACATGGGTACTATGGCTACACCTTC

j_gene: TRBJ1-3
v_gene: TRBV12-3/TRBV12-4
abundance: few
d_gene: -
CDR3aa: CASSIDSFSGNTIYF
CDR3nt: TGTGCCAGCAGCATCGACAGCTTCTCTGGAAACACCATATATTTT

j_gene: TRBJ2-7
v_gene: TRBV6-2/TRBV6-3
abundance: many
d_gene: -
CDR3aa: CASSYGRDPYEQYF
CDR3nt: TGTGCCAGCAGTTACGGGCGGGACCCATACGAGCAGTACTTC

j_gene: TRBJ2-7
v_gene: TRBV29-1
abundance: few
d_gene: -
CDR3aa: CSVERTACEQYF
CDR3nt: TGCAGCGTTGAAAGGACAGCTTGCGAGCAGTACTTC

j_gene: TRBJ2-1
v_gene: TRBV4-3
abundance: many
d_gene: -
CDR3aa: CASSQDRIASYNEQFF
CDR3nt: TGCGCCAGCAGCCAAGATCGAATAGCGTCCTACAATGAGCAGTTCTTC

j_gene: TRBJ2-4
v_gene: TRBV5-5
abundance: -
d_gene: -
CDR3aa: CASSLGRGDNIQYF
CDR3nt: TGTGCCAGCAGCTTGGGAAGGGGGGACAACATTCAGTACTTC

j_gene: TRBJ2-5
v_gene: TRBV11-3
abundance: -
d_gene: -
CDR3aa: CVSSLGPRLGETQYF
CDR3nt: TGTGTCAGCAGCTTAGGTCCCAGGCTAGGGGAGACCCAGTACTTC

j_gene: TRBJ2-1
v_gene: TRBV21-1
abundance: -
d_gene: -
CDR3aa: CASSKAQGGTYNEQFF
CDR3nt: TGTGCCAGCAGCAAAGCACAGGGGGGGACCTACAATGAGCAGTTCTTC

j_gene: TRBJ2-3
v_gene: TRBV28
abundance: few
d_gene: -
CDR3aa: CASSGSLRTDTQYF
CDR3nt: TGTGCCAGCAGTGGGAGTCTGCGCACAGATACGCAGTATTTT

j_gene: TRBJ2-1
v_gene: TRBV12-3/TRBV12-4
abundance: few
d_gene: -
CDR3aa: CASSLGGSFYNEQFF
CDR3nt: TGTGCCAGCAGTTTAGGCGGTTCATTTTACAATGAGCAGTTCTTC

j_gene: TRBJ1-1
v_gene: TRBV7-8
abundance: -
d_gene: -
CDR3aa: CASSLETVTEAFF
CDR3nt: TGTGCCAGCAGCTTAGAAACAGTCACTGAAGCTTTCTTT